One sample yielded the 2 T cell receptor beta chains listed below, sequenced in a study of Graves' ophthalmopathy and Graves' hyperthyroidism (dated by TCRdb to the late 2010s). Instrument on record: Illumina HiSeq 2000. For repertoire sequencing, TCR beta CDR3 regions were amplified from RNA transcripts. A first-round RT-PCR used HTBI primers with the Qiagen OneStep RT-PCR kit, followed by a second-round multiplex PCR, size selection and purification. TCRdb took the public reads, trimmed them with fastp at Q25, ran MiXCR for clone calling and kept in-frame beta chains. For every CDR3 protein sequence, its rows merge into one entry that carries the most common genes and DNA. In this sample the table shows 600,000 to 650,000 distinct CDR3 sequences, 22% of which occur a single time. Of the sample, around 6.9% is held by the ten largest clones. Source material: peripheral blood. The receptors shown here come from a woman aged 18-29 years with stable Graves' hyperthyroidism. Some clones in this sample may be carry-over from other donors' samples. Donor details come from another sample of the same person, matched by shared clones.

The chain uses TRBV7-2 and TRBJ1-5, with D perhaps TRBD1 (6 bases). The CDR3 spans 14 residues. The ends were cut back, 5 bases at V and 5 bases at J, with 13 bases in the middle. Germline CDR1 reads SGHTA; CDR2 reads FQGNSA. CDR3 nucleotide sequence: TGTGCCAGCAGCCCGGGACACAAATATCAGCCCCAGCATTTT. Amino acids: CASSPGHKYQPQHF.

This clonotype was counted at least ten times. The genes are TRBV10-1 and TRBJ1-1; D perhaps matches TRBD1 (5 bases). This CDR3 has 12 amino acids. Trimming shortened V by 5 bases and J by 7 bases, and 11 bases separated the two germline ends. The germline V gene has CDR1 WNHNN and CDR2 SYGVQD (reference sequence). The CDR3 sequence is CASSQGRGEAFF. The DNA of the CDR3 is TGCGCCAGCAGTCAGGGAAGGGGTGAAGCTTTCTTT.